The following is a TCR beta chain sequence with its context. Germline assignment: CDR1 SGHNT and CDR2 YYREEE (reference sequence). V dropped 1 base and J dropped 4 bases, with 11 bases sitting between them. This CDR3 comprises 14 residues. The entry originates in a study of cytomegalovirus exposure and HLA in healthy donors. The protocol was immunoSEQ multiplex PCR, while the TCRdb copy is restricted to in-frame clones and leaves out a portion. This repertoire shows 97,000 or so clones, over 75% found once; its top ten account for approximately 6.3%. The specimen was PBMCs. The genes are TRBV5-4 and TRBJ1-1; D might be TRBD1 (5 bases). This clonotype originated in a man between 18 and 29 years old in good health and CMV-seropositive. The CDR3 sequence: CASSLWGAGTEAFF. As DNA, the CDR3 is TGTGCCAGCAGCTTGTGGGGCGCAGGCACTGAAGCTTTCTTT.